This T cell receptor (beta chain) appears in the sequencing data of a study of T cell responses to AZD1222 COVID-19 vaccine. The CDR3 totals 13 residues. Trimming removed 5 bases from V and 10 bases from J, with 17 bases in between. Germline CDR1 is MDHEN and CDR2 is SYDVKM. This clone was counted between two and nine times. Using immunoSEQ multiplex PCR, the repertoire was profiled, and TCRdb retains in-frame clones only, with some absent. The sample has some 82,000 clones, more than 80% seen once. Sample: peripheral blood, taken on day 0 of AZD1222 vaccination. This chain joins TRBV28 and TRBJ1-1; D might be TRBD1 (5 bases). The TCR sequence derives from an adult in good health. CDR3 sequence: CASSTNGAVLAFF. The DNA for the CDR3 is TGTGCCAGCAGTACCAATGGGGCCGTGCTAGCTTTCTTT.